This TCR beta chain is from a study of Graves' ophthalmopathy and Graves' hyperthyroidism (dated by TCRdb to 2017 to 2018). Study-level background: Peripheral blood was collected at initial diagnosis, prior to any treatment. The study used signatures of the TCR beta repertoire to tell Graves' ophthalmopathy apart from Graves' hyperthyroidism and to predict which patients would progress to ophthalmopathy. In total, 135 blood samples were TCR-sequenced: fewer than 50 ophthalmopathy, roughly 77 hyperthyroidism and about 17 hyperthyroidism-to-ophthalmopathy patients. To explore V-J signatures that separate ophthalmopathy from hyperthyroidism, a discovery set of about a hundred patients was enrolled, consisting of about 41 with ophthalmopathy and around 60 with stable hyperthyroidism. An independent validation cohort was composed of fewer than 20 hyperthyroidism patients and 17 patients who later progressed from hyperthyroidism to ophthalmopathy. T-cell repertoires of thyroid tissue and blood were compared in six or seven hyperthyroidism patients. Following sample collection, hyperthyroidism patients were given methimazole at a starting dose of 30 mg daily, and ophthalmopathy patients were given high-dose intravenous methylprednisolone. The roughly 94 discovery patients were randomly split 7:3 into training and test sets.

Counted from cysteine to phenylalanine, this CDR3 has 14 amino acids. Only CDR3 DNA is held: 42 bases, read in frame from base 1. CDR1 and CDR2 are read off the germline V gene as MNHNS and SASEGT. Cut back by 3 bases and 4 bases, the V and J ends lie 12 bases apart. Stable hyperthyroidism was defined as no progression to ophthalmopathy within 18 months of follow-up. The hyperthyroidism patients were 18 to 65 years old and newly diagnosed, with a disease duration of less than 2 months. Anyone with other autoimmune diseases, uncontrolled infections, pregnancy or lactation was excluded from the study. Diagnosis relied on clinical symptoms, serum thyroxine, TRAb, thyroid ultrasound and orbital computed tomography. Using Ficoll-Paque density gradient centrifugation, PBMCs were isolated from 9 to 10 ml of fresh peripheral blood. Total RNA was extracted using Trizol reagent, and RNA quality was checked on an Agilent 2100 Bioanalyzer.

TCR beta CDR3 regions were amplified from RNA transcripts for repertoire sequencing. The first round was an RT-PCR using HTBI primers with the Qiagen OneStep RT-PCR kit, and this first round was followed by a second-round multiplex PCR, then size selection and purification. Libraries were sequenced paired-end with 100 bp reads on an Illumina HiSeq2000. On the study's bioinformatics: SOAPnuke was used to process the reads, throwing out any read that had adapters, had uncalled bases, had a mean Phred below 15, or lacked an exact constant-primer or identifier match. High-quality paired reads were merged with COPE v1.2.5. Clonotypes were defined as unique nucleotide sequences and were aligned to IMGT TRB V, D and J references using MiTCR v1.1. The analysis was limited to V-J combinations with a frequency above 0.0001, which together covered 99.2% of the repertoires. A TCR clonal expansion and chaos score per V-J combination was defined as the ratio of F50 clonal expansion to chaos observed in the TCRdist matrix. Features were reduced by Welch's t-statistics and random forest to more than 10 V-J combinations, which fed a naive Bayes classifier. The similarity between thyroid and blood repertoires was quantified using the Morisita-Horn index. TCRdb trimmed the raw reads at Q25, called clones with MiXCR and kept productive beta chains. Entries that share a CDR3 protein sequence are merged under the most common genes and DNA. None of the V and J calls come from the authors' own analysis; TCRdb made them. The sample table holds hundreds of thousands of distinct CDR3 sequences, of which about a fifth were seen once. The top ten hold around 7% of the sample.

In the case of this clonotype: Its antigen target is currently unknown. One base away there is no much larger clone; base qualities are not given.

Results the study describes overall, beyond this receptor: Most expanded thyroid clonotypes with a frequency above 0.001 also appeared in blood, which suggests that blood repertoires may reflect the immune response in the thyroid. Sample size was not statistically predetermined, and group allocation was not concealed from the investigators. In validation, the model predicted ophthalmopathy progression with roughly 68% sensitivity and 72.22% specificity; fewer than 15 predicted patients were CT-confirmed with GO in a median of approximately 6.5 months. The 13-signature model separated ophthalmopathy from stable hyperthyroidism with over 85% sensitivity and around 84% specificity in cross-validation, and 80%/75% in the test set.

Sequencing was done on a sample of peripheral blood. The rearrangement combines TRBV6-1 with TRBJ2-5; the D segment cannot be called with confidence. The receptor comes from a woman aged 18 to 35 with stable Graves' hyperthyroidism. Some clones in this sample may be carry-over from other donors' samples. Donor details come from another sample of the same person, matched by shared clones. The DNA sequence reads TGTGCCAGCAGTGAGGAGCTGGGCACAGAGACCCAGTACTTC. The translation is CASSEELGTETQYF.